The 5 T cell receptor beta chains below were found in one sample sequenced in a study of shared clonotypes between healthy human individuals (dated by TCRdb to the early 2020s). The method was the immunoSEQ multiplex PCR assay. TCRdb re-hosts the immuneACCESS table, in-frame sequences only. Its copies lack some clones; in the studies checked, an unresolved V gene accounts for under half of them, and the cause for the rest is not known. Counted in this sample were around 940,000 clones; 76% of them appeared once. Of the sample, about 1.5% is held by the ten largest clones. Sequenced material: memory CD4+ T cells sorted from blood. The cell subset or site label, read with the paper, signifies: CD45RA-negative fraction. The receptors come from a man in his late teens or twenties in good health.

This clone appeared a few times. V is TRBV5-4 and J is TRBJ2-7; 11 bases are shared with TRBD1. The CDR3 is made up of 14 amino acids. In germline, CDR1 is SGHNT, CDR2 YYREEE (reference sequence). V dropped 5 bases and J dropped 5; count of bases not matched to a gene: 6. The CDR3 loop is CASRSDRGLNEQYF. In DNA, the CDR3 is TGTGCCAGCAGATCGGACAGGGGGCTGAACGAGCAGTACTTC.

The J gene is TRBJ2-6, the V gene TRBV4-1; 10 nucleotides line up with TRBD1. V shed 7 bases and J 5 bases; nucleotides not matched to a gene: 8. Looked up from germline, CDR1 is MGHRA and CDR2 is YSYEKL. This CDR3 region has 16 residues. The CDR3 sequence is CASTSTGGDRANVLTF. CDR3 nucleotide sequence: TGCGCCAGCACCTCGACAGGGGGCGATCGGGCCAACGTCCTGACTTTC.

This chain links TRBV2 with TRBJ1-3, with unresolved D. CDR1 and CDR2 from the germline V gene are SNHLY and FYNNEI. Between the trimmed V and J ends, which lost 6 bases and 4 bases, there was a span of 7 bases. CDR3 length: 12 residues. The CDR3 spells CASRRTGNTIYF. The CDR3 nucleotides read TGTGCCAGCAGACGTACAGGAAACACCATATATTTT.

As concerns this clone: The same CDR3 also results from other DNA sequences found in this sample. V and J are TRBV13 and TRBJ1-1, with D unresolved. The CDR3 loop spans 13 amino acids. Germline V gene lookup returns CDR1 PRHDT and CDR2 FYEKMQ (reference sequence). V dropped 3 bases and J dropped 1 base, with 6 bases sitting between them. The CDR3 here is CASSLDPNTEAFF. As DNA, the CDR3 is TGTGCCAGCAGCTTGGACCCGAACACTGAAGCTTTCTTT.

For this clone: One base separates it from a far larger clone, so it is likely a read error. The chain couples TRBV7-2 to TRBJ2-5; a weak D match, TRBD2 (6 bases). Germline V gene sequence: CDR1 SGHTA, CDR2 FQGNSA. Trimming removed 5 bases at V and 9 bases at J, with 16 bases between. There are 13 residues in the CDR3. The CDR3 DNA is TGTGCCAGCAGCCCACACAAGTCGGGGGCCCAGTACTTC. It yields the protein CASSPHKSGAQYF.